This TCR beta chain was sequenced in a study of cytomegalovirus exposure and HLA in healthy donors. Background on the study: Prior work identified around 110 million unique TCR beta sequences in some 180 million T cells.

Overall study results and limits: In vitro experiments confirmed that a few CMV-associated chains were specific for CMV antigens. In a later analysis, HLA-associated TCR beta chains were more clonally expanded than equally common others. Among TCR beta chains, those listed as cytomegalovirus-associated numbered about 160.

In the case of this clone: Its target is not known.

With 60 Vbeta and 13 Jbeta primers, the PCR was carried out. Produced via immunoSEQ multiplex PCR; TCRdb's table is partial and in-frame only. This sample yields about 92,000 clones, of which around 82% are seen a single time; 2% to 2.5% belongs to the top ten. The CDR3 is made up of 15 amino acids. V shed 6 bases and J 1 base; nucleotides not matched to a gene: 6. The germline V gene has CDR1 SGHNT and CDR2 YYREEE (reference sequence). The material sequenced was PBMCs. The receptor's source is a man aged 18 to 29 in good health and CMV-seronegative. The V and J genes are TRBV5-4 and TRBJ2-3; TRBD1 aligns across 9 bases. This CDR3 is CASNKQGAGTDTQYF. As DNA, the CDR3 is TGTGCCAGCAACAAACAGGGGGCTGGCACAGATACGCAGTATTTT. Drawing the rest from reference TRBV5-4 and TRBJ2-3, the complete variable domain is ETGVTQSPTHLIKTRGQQVTLRCSSQSGHNTVSWYQQALGQGPQFIFQYYREEENGRGNFPPRFSGLQFPNYSSELNVNALELDDSALYLCASNKQGAGTDTQYFGPGTRLTVL.